This T cell receptor beta chain was obtained from a study of early T cells in non-severe SARS-CoV-2 infection. Study-wide background: The sequenced material was bulk RNA from unsorted whole blood, and its chains were unpaired.

MiXCR, run by TCRdb on the 5' RACE reads, gives a single entry per CDR3 protein. Of about 27,000 distinct CDR3 sequences listed, 5.1% are singletons. Germline trimming cut 8 bases from V and 0 bases from J; bases unmatched to any gene: 5. The CDR3 loop spans 15 amino acids. CDR1 is SNHLY and CDR2 is FYNNEI in the germline V gene. Sequenced input: whole blood. This clonotype was sampled from an adult who was a healthcare worker with PCR-confirmed SARS-CoV-2 infection or an uninfected control (not recorded which). The V call is TRBV2, the J call TRBJ2-5, with 11 bases fitting TRBD2. Here the CDR3 reads CASGSSGGYQETQYF. In DNA form, the CDR3 reads TGTGCCAGCGGATCTAGCGGGGGGTACCAAGAGACCCAGTACTTC.